The rows below give T cell receptor beta chains drawn from one sample of a study of blood T cell repertoires in COVID-19. Repertoires were generated with immunoSEQ multiplex PCR, while TCRdb's copy carries only in-frame clones and drops some. Counted here are approximately 120,000 clones, about 85% occurring once; the ten biggest clones make up about 6.2%. Material for sequencing was peripheral blood. All receptors derive from an elderly man with active or convalescent COVID-19. Each CDR3 is given with its conserved first and last residue. The D gene is left open where the match is weak. The listing skips clone size in some rows; elsewhere it reads once, few, many or a size class.

CDR3 protein	CDR3 DNA	D gene	clone size	V gene	J gene
CASTLAGGEQYF	TGTGCCAGCACCCTCGCAGGGGGCGAGCAGTACTTC	TRBD1	-	TRBV12-3/TRBV12-4	TRBJ2-7
CASSVGIGGRGDYGYTF	TGTGCCAGCAGCGTAGGGATCGGGGGCCGGGGGGACTATGGCTACACCTTC	-	few	TRBV9	TRBJ1-2
CASSQGQAFSGANVLTF	TGCGCCAGCAGCCAGGGACAGGCCTTCTCTGGGGCCAACGTCCTGACTTTC	TRBD1	-	TRBV5-1	TRBJ2-6
CASSWEHANYGYTF	TGTGCCAGCAGCTGGGAGCACGCTAACTATGGCTACACCTTC	-	-	TRBV5-5	TRBJ1-2
CASSLNSGRGYEQYF	TGTGCCAGCAGTTTGAATAGCGGGAGAGGATACGAGCAGTACTTC	TRBD2	-	TRBV27	TRBJ2-7
CASSGQAISGNTIYF	TGTGCCAGTAGCGGACAGGCCATCTCTGGAAACACCATATATTTT	TRBD1	-	TRBV19	TRBJ1-3
CASSFGGRDSLRDEQFF	TGTGCCAGCAGCTTCGGGGGCCGGGACAGCCTCCGCGATGAGCAGTTCTTC	-	-	TRBV7-8	TRBJ2-1
CASSSERQAYNEQFF	TGTGCCAGCAGTTCAGAAAGACAGGCCTACAATGAGCAGTTCTTC	-	-	TRBV2	TRBJ2-1
CASSYSSRAKNIQYF	TGTGCCAGCAGTTACTCATCTAGGGCCAAAAACATTCAGTACTTC	-	-	TRBV6-5	TRBJ2-4
CASSYSGVAGIYEQYF	TGTGCCAGCAGTTACTCTGGGGTAGCGGGGATCTACGAGCAGTACTTC	TRBD2	once	TRBV6-5	TRBJ2-7
CASSLWGTGGGYNEQFF	TGTGCCAGCAGTTTATGGGGGACAGGGGGCGGCTACAATGAGCAGTTCTTC	TRBD1	-	TRBV27	TRBJ2-1
CSVDGRGIEAFF	TGCAGCGTTGACGGCAGGGGTATCGAAGCTTTCTTT	-	-	TRBV29-1	TRBJ1-1
CASSLAPGQNQETQYF	TGCGCCAGCAGCTTGGCCCCGGGACAGAACCAAGAGACCCAGTACTTC	TRBD1	-	TRBV5-1	TRBJ2-5
CASSRSDRGDGYTF	TGTGCCAGCAGCCGATCGGACAGGGGGGATGGCTACACCTTC	TRBD1	-	TRBV11-1	TRBJ1-2
CASSISQSVYVTEAFF	TGTGCCAGTAGTATATCACAGTCGGTTTATGTCACTGAAGCTTTCTTT	-	-	TRBV19	TRBJ1-1
CASSDTGIETQYF	TGTGCCAGCAGCGATACAGGGATAGAGACCCAGTACTTC	-	-	TRBV5-4	TRBJ2-5
CASSQEGRGTYNEQFF	TGCGCCAGCAGCCAAGAAGGCCGCGGGACCTACAATGAGCAGTTCTTC	-	-	TRBV4-1	TRBJ2-1
CAWKRGGDTQYF	TGTGCCTGGAAAAGGGGGGGAGATACGCAGTATTTT	-	-	TRBV30	TRBJ2-3
CASSGDRTDYGYTF	TGTGCCAGCAGTGGGGACAGGACCGACTATGGCTACACCTTC	TRBD1	-	TRBV2	TRBJ1-2
CASSQDRRGLSYNEQFF	TGTGCCAGCAGCCAAGACCGGCGGGGCCTCTCCTACAATGAGCAGTTCTTC	-	-	TRBV3-1/TRBV3-2	TRBJ2-1
CASSPRVAGPYEQYF	TGTGCCAGCAGCCCCCGTGTAGCGGGGCCCTACGAGCAGTACTTC	TRBD2	-	TRBV5-4	TRBJ2-7
CASSYSAGGGTDTQYF	TGTGCCAGCAGTTACTCAGCGGGAGGAGGCACAGATACGCAGTATTTT	TRBD2	-	TRBV6-5	TRBJ2-3
CASSPTGTSGYEQYF	TGTGCCAGCAGCCCTACCGGGACTAGCGGTTACGAGCAGTACTTC	TRBD2	-	TRBV9	TRBJ2-7
CASSVGRGLFYGYTF	TGTGCCAGCAGCGTAGGCAGGGGCCTCTTCTATGGCTACACCTTC	-	-	TRBV9	TRBJ1-2
CASSPSGTPTYEQYF	TGTGCCAGCAGTCCCTCCGGGACACCAACCTACGAGCAGTACTTC	-	-	TRBV6-2/TRBV6-3	TRBJ2-7
CATSTPPAQYF	TGTGCCACCAGCACACCCCCGGCCCAGTACTTC	-	-	TRBV15	TRBJ2-5
CASAPRPGLGKYEQYF	TGTGCCAGTGCTCCAAGGCCGGGACTAGGCAAATACGAGCAGTACTTC	TRBD2	few	TRBV2	TRBJ2-7
CASSPRTGDLYGYTF	TGTGCCAGCAGCCCTCGGACAGGGGACCTATATGGCTACACCTTC	TRBD1	-	TRBV5-4	TRBJ1-2
CASSIGTGAYSNQPQHF	TGTGCCAGCTCAATCGGGACAGGGGCTTATAGCAATCAGCCCCAGCATTTT	TRBD1	-	TRBV18	TRBJ1-5
CASSLGSSYNSPLHF	TGTGCCAGCAGCTTAGGCAGCTCCTATAATTCACCCCTCCACTTT	-	-	TRBV7-2	TRBJ1-6
CSASKGHNYGYTF	TGCAGTGCTAGTAAGGGACACAACTATGGCTACACCTTC	-	-	TRBV20-1	TRBJ1-2
CASSERDRGRSPLHF	TGTGCCAGCAGCGAGCGGGACAGGGGACGATCACCCCTCCACTTT	TRBD1	-	TRBV7-6	TRBJ1-6
CAISESRNEQYF	TGTGCCATCAGTGAGTCCCGTAACGAGCAGTACTTC	-	-	TRBV10-3	TRBJ2-7
CASSQGQGLVDGYTF	TGCGCCAGCAGCCAAGGGCAGGGATTAGTAGATGGCTACACCTTC	-	-	TRBV4-1	TRBJ1-2
CASSLSSDYGYTF	TGTGCCAGCAGTTTATCGTCCGACTATGGCTACACCTTC	-	once	TRBV27	TRBJ1-2
CASSLDRAFQETQYF	TGTGCCAGCAGCTTGGACAGGGCTTTCCAAGAGACCCAGTACTTC	-	once	TRBV5-4	TRBJ2-5
CSVETSGYNEQFF	TGCAGCGTTGAAACTAGCGGCTACAATGAGCAGTTCTTC	TRBD2	-	TRBV29-1	TRBJ2-1
CASSYYRVNTGELFF	TGTGCCAGCAGTTACTACAGGGTGAACACCGGGGAGCTGTTTTTT	-	once	TRBV6-6	TRBJ2-2
CASSVVGENTEAFF	TGTGCCAGCAGCGTAGTGGGAGAGAACACTGAAGCTTTCTTT	-	few	TRBV9	TRBJ1-1
CASSQSPGLAGGEQFF	TGTGCCAGTAGTCAATCCCCAGGACTAGCGGGAGGTGAGCAGTTCTTC	TRBD2	-	TRBV19	TRBJ2-1
CASSQDQGQGNEAFF	TGCGCCAGCAGCCAAGATCAGGGACAGGGCAATGAAGCTTTCTTT	TRBD1	-	TRBV4-1	TRBJ1-1
CAWTEGALGELFF	TGTGCCTGGACTGAGGGGGCCCTCGGGGAGCTGTTTTTT	TRBD1	-	TRBV30	TRBJ2-2
CASSLGRGQWSDRNEKLFF	TGCGCCAGCAGCTTGGGCAGGGGGCAATGGTCAGATCGTAATGAAAAACTGTTTTTT	TRBD1	-	TRBV5-1	TRBJ1-4
CASSQELAGDSRETQYF	TGTGCCAGCAGCCAAGAGCTAGCGGGGGACTCCCGTGAGACCCAGTACTTC	TRBD2	once	TRBV4-2	TRBJ2-5
CASSGGARGGEQYF	TGTGCCAGCAGCGGAGGGGCCCGAGGGGGAGAGCAGTACTTC	-	-	TRBV9	TRBJ2-7
CASSFTTGSNQPQHF	TGTGCCAGCAGCTTCACCACAGGGAGCAATCAGCCCCAGCATTTT	-	-	TRBV7-2	TRBJ1-5
CATSGRDRARQETQYF	TGTGCCACCAGTGGGCGGGACAGGGCGCGACAAGAGACCCAGTACTTC	TRBD1	few	TRBV24-1	TRBJ2-5
CASTGGGLHSGNTIYF	TGTGCCAGCACCGGGGGAGGTTTACACTCTGGAAACACCATATATTTT	-	-	TRBV13	TRBJ1-3
CATSRELLGSTDTQYF	TGTGCCACCAGCAGAGAGTTACTAGGGAGCACAGATACGCAGTATTTT	-	-	TRBV15	TRBJ2-3
CASSLGEVEQYF	TGTGCCAGCAGCTTAGGAGAGGTCGAGCAGTACTTC	-	-	TRBV7-9	TRBJ2-7
CATSRAHLGGAFSTGELFF	TGTGCCACCAGCAGAGCCCACTTAGGGGGGGCGTTTTCTACCGGGGAGCTGTTTTTT	-	-	TRBV15	TRBJ2-2
CAISDLAGPVGELFF	TGTGCCATCAGTGATCTAGCGGGACCGGTCGGGGAGCTGTTTTTT	TRBD2	-	TRBV10-3	TRBJ2-2
CASKRAQGMLNTGELFF	TGTGCCAGCAAGCGCGCACAGGGAATGTTGAACACCGGGGAGCTGTTTTTT	-	-	TRBV27	TRBJ2-2
CASSPGTGKGTDTQYF	TGTGCCAGCTCACCAGGGACAGGGAAAGGCACAGATACGCAGTATTTT	TRBD1	-	TRBV18	TRBJ2-3
CASSLAAGSINQPQHF	TGTGCCAGCAGCTTGGCCGCGGGAAGCATCAATCAGCCCCAGCATTTT	-	-	TRBV5-5	TRBJ1-5
CASSSPRQATNEKLFF	TGTGCCAGTAGTAGCCCCCGACAGGCAACTAATGAAAAACTGTTTTTT	-	-	TRBV19	TRBJ1-4